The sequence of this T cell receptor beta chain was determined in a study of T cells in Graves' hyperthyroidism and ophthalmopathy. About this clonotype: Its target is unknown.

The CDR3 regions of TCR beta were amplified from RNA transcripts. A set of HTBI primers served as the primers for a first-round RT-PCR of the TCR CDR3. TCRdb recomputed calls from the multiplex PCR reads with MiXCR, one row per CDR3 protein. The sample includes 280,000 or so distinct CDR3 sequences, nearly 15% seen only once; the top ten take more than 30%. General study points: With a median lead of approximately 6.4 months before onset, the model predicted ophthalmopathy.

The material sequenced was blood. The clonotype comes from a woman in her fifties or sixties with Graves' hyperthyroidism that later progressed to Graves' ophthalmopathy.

The CDR3 protein is CASSPSRLAGPGTQYF. The DNA for the CDR3 is TGTGCCAGCAGCCCATCCCGACTAGCGGGACCGGGGACCCAGTACTTC. The J gene is TRBJ2-5, the V gene TRBV3-1, with 11 nucleotides matching TRBD2. From germline, CDR1 is LGHDT and CDR2 YNNKEL (reference sequence). The CDR3 has 16 amino acids. V lost 4 bases to trimming and J lost 7 bases; unmatched junction nucleotides: 11.